Sequencing of this T cell receptor beta chain was carried out in a study of tumor and adjacent non-tumor tissue in lung cancer. At the level of the study: Stage I to III disease affected 9 to 10 men and about five women aged roughly 31 to 76.

This clonotype came up a few times. Three rounds of nested PCR, following a modified ARM-PCR protocol, produced the TCRbeta library. TCRdb re-called the multiplex PCR reads through MiXCR, storing one row per CDR3 protein. The sample lists approximately 90,000 distinct CDR3 sequences, about 66% occurring once. The template was RNA from unsorted bulk tissue. The origin of this receptor is a man in his sixties with non-small cell lung cancer. The sequenced sample was lung tumor tissue.

The CDR3 is CANSLPLVGNTDTQYF. The CDR3 nucleotides read TGTGCCAACAGCCTACCTTTGGTAGGGAACACAGATACGCAGTATTTT. This chain connects TRBV6-6 to TRBJ2-3, with D uncertain. Trimming removed 10 bases at V and 2 bases at J, with 22 bases between. The V gene's germline CDR1 is MNHNY and CDR2 SVGAGI (reference sequence). This CDR3 contains 16 residues.